The 21 T cell receptor beta chains given below trace back to one sample, sequenced in a study of blood T cell repertoires in COVID-19 (dated by TCRdb to 2020 to 2022). The library was made by the immunoSEQ multiplex PCR assay. TCRdb limited this immuneACCESS table to in-frame rearrangements with V and J called. A share of clones is missing; checked studies link under half to unresolved V genes, and the rest is unexplained. The sample has 200,000 to 250,000 clones on record, around four fifths of them singletons. The top ten clonotypes cover roughly 2.8% of the sample. The sequenced sample consisted of peripheral blood. The receptors shown here come from a man in his fifties or sixties with active or convalescent COVID-19.

The chain links TRBV3-1 (or the pseudogene TRBV3-2) to TRBJ1-2, with D maybe TRBD1 (5 bases). The germline V gene has CDR1 LGHDT and CDR2 YNNKEL (reference sequence). The CDR3 loop spans 14 amino acids. The V and J ends lost 1 base and 8 bases respectively, with 14 bases between them. The CDR3 sequence is CASSQVKGMGGYTF. CDR3 DNA: TGTGCCAGCAGCCAAGTAAAGGGGATGGGCGGCTACACCTTC.

The chain joins TRBV7-9 to TRBJ2-3; 14 positions agree with TRBD2. Germline CDR1 SEHNR, CDR2 FQNEAQ (reference sequence). The CDR3 runs 16 residues. V shed 5 bases, J shed 4 bases, and the junction held 5 bases outside the gene matches. CDR3 amino acids: CASSLRLAGGADTQYF. The CDR3 DNA sequence: TGTGCCAGCAGCCTAAGACTAGCGGGAGGGGCAGATACGCAGTATTTT.

This clone is a singleton in its sample. The genes are TRBV7-9 and TRBJ2-1; unclear D gene. The V gene lost 11 bases and the J gene lost 5 bases, with 16 bases spanning the gap. The CDR3 runs 13 residues. The germline gives CDR1 SEHNR, CDR2 FQNEAQ (reference sequence). Here the CDR3 reads CALPLRANNEQFF. The DNA of the CDR3 is TGTGCCCTCCCTTTACGTGCTAACAATGAGCAGTTCTTC.

The J gene is TRBJ2-1, the V gene TRBV27, with 7 bases lining up with TRBD2. Germline V gene lookup returns CDR1 MNHEY and CDR2 SMNVEV (reference sequence). Trimming at V came to 4 bases and at J to 2 bases, leaving 8 bases not matched to a gene. CDR3 length: 16 residues. The CDR3 is CASSSYGAGAYNEQFF. DNA for the CDR3: TGTGCCAGCAGTTCGTACGGTGCGGGGGCCTACAATGAGCAGTTCTTC.

This chain links TRBV9 with TRBJ2-3, with 7 positions matching TRBD1. Per germline, CDR1 SGDLS and CDR2 YYNGEE. This CDR3 is built from 16 residues. The V and J ends lost 4 bases and 2 bases, in that order; junction bases with no gene match: 10. This chain's CDR3 is CASSLGGRVATDTQYF. As DNA, the CDR3 is TGTGCCAGCAGCTTAGGGGGCAGGGTGGCCACAGATACGCAGTATTTT. Using reference TRBV9 and TRBJ2-3 for the parts outside the CDR3, the full variable domain is DSGVTQTPKHLITATGQRVTLRCSPRSGDLSVYWYQQSLDQGLQFLIQYYNGEERAKGNILERFSAQQFPDLHSELNLSSLELGDSALYFCASSLGGRVATDTQYFGPGTRLTVL.

The chain carries TRBV11-3 and TRBJ1-6; perhaps TRBD1 as D (6 bases). CDR1 and CDR2 from the germline V gene are SGHNT and YENEEA. The CDR3 consists of 12 residues. V lost 5 bases, J lost 14 bases, and 13 bases lay in between. In DNA, the CDR3 is TGTGCCAGCAGCGCAGGGGAGAGTACCCTCCACTTT. Translation gives CASSAGESTLHF. Complete variable domain (other parts from reference TRBV11-3 and TRBJ1-6): EAGVVQSPRYKIIEKKQPVAFWCNPISGHNTLYWYLQNLGQGPELLIRYENEEAVDDSQLPKDRFSAERLKGVDSTLKIQPAELGDSAVYLCASSAGESTLHFGNGTRLTVT.

As regards this clone: The same CDR3 can be traced to other DNA sequences in this sample. The V gene is TRBV5-1, the J gene TRBJ1-3; D remains unclear. V was shortened by 4 bases and J by 0 bases, with 11 bases between the two germline ends. CDR1 SGHRS and CDR2 YFSETQ come from the germline V gene. The CDR3 is 15 residues long. CDR3 protein: CASSPTGSSGNTIYF. Here the CDR3 DNA reads TGCGCCAGCAGCCCCACCGGGAGCTCTGGAAACACCATATATTTT.

The chain combines TRBV6-5 with TRBJ2-5, with TRBD1 identical over 12 bases. The CDR3 has 15 residues. Germline V lookup: CDR1 MNHEY, CDR2 SVGAGI. V lost 6 bases and J lost 5; bases outside the gene matches: 7. The CDR3, as DNA: TGTGCCAGCAGGGGCCGGGACAGGGGGCTGGAGACCCAGTACTTC. Protein product: CASRGRDRGLETQYF.

The genes are TRBV6-6 and TRBJ2-6; TRBD1 is a possible D gene (5 bases). Germline V gene lookup returns CDR1 MNHNY and CDR2 SVGAGI (reference sequence). The CDR3 is made up of 16 amino acids. Trimming took 6 bases from V and 4 from J, leaving 16 bases between them. The CDR3, as DNA: TGTGCCAGCAGGGGGCGAGGTAGCTCCGGGGCCAACGTCCTGACTTTC. Protein product: CASRGRGSSGANVLTF.

The chain combines TRBV4-3 with TRBJ2-2, with TRBD1 matching 11 bases. This CDR3 is 21 amino acids long. CDR1 and CDR2 (germline): LGHNA, YSLEER. The V and J ends lost 0 bases and 5 bases, in that order; junction bases with no gene match: 17. CDR3 DNA sequence: TGCGCCAGCAGCCAAGATTTTAGGTGGGGTGTGGGACAGGGGGATACCGGGGAGCTGTTTTTT. This translates into CASSQDFRWGVGQGDTGELFF.

The rearrangement links TRBV19 to TRBJ2-3; D perhaps matches TRBD1 (6 bases). V was trimmed by 6 bases and J by 0 bases, leaving 13 bases between them. Germline V gene data show CDR1 as LNHDA and CDR2 as SQIVND (reference sequence). The length of the CDR3 is 15 residues. The CDR3 DNA is TGTGCCAGTAGGGGGGCAGGTTATAGCACAGATACGCAGTATTTT. Translating it yields CASRGAGYSTDTQYF.

The chain couples TRBV5-4 to TRBJ2-7, with 9 bases that match TRBD1. CDR3 length: 13 amino acids. The germline CDR1 and CDR2 sequences are SGHNT and YYREEE (reference sequence). The V and J ends lost 0 bases and 11 bases, in that order; junction bases with no gene match: 6. CDR3 in DNA: TGTGCCAGCAGCTTGGGCGGGACAGGGACGAAGTACTTC. Protein product: CASSLGGTGTKYF.

CDR3: CASSFTGTASDTQYF. CDR3 bases: TGTGCCAGCAGCTTTACCGGGACAGCTTCAGATACGCAGTATTTT. This chain uses TRBV5-5 with TRBJ2-3; 7 bases align to TRBD1. This CDR3 spans 15 amino acids. Germline V gene lookup returns CDR1 SGHKS and CDR2 YYEKEE (reference sequence). Germline trimming cut 2 bases from V and 4 bases from J; bases unmatched to any gene: 7. Supplemented by reference TRBV5-5 and TRBJ2-3, the full variable domain reads DAGVTQSPTHLIKTRGQQVTLRCSPISGHKSVSWYQQVLGQGPQFIFQYYEKEERGRGNFPDRFSARQFPNYSSELNVNALLLGDSALYLCASSFTGTASDTQYFGPGTRLTVL.

This rearrangement joins TRBV18 to TRBJ2-5; unclear D gene. The CDR3 is made up of 10 amino acids. V was trimmed by 6 bases and J by 5 bases, leaving 4 bases between them. Germline V gene sequence: CDR1 KGHSH, CDR2 LQKENI. The CDR3 region is CASSEETQYF. The CDR3 DNA is TGTGCCAGCTCGGAGGAGACCCAGTACTTC.

This chain uses TRBV29-1 with TRBJ1-1; 7 nucleotides match TRBD1. J was trimmed by 5 bases and V by 4 bases; bases with no gene match: 4. Germline V gene data show CDR1 as SQVTM and CDR2 as ANQGSEA. The CDR3 spans 12 residues. The CDR3 spells CSVGKTGTEAFF. The CDR3 nucleotides read TGCAGCGTTGGGAAGACAGGGACTGAAGCTTTCTTT.

This clone was counted a few times. The chain carries TRBV6-5 and TRBJ1-4; TRBD1 might be the D (5 bases). The V gene lost 6 bases and the J gene lost 4 bases, with 12 bases spanning the gap. CDR1 MNHEY and CDR2 SVGAGI come from the germline V gene. The CDR3 length is 14 residues. Written as DNA, the CDR3 is TGTGCCAGCAGGAAAGGGGTTGGTAATGAAAAACTGTTTTTT. Its protein is CASRKGVGNEKLFF.

The chain carries TRBV3-1 (or the pseudogene TRBV3-2) and TRBJ2-2; 9 bases align to TRBD1. V gave up 3 bases and J gave up 6 bases; unmatched junction bases: 2. Germline lookup yields CDR1 LGHDT and CDR2 YNNKEL (reference sequence). CDR3 length: 14 amino acids. CDR3 amino acids: CASSHRDRAGELFF. CDR3 DNA: TGTGCCAGCAGCCACCGGGACAGGGCCGGGGAGCTGTTTTTT.

V is TRBV2 and J is TRBJ1-4; tentative D call: TRBD1 (5 bases). This CDR3 is 14 amino acids long. Germline V gene sequence: CDR1 SNHLY, CDR2 FYNNEI. The V and J ends lost 1 base and 8 bases respectively, with 11 bases between them. CDR3 in DNA: TGTGCCAGCAGTGAAGGCAGGGAGGGAGAAAAACTGTTTTTT. Translated, it gives CASSEGREGEKLFF.

CDR3 coding DNA: TGCGCCAGCAGCTCCCAGGGGGCGCGGACTGAAGCTTTCTTT. This gives the protein CASSSQGARTEAFF. The V call is TRBV5-1, the J call TRBJ1-1; 8 bases align to TRBD1. J lost 5 bases, V lost 3 bases, and 6 bases had no gene match. Germline assignment: CDR1 SGHRS and CDR2 YFSETQ. The CDR3 has 14 residues.

This clone was detected a few times. This chain joins TRBV3-1 (or the pseudogene TRBV3-2) and TRBJ1-6; D ambiguous. The CDR3 loop spans 16 amino acids. V dropped 3 bases and J dropped 6 bases, with 15 bases sitting between them. Germline V gene sequence: CDR1 LGHDT, CDR2 YNNKEL (reference sequence). CDR3 sequence: CASSHIPGVSNSPLHF. The CDR3 DNA follows: TGTGCCAGCAGCCACATTCCGGGAGTTTCTAATTCACCCCTCCACTTT.

Only one count was recorded for this clone. The CDR3 sequence: CASIFPSGAFSTDTQYF. The CDR3 DNA reads as TGTGCCAGCATCTTCCCGAGTGGGGCGTTCAGCACAGATACGCAGTATTTT. The chain links TRBV21-1 to TRBJ2-3; TRBD1 is the table's D call and was not checked against the DNA. TRBV21-1 is annotated as a pseudogene. The CDR3 length is 17 residues.